These 22 T cell receptor beta chains were sequenced from one sample in a study of CD8 T cells in Susac syndrome. With random hexamers, reverse transcription was performed on roughly 0.5 to 1 ug of RNA. TCRdb called the immunoSEQ multiplex PCR reads again in MiXCR, with one record for every CDR3 protein. The repertoire holds 240,000 or so distinct CDR3 sequences, with 95% to 97% as singletons. Sequenced: CD4+ T cells from PBMCs. The origin of the receptors is a human donor with Susac syndrome.

The rearrangement joins TRBV25-1 to TRBJ1-5, with D maybe TRBD1 (5 bases). CDR1 is MGHDK, CDR2 SYGVNS, per germline. Trimming stripped 4 bases from V and 6 bases from J, with 10 bases between. The CDR3 sequence is 13 residues long. Written as DNA, the CDR3 is TGTGCCAGCAGTGCGGGGCCAATTCAGCCCCAGCATTTT. Protein sequence: CASSAGPIQPQHF.

The chain recombines TRBV9 with TRBJ2-7; 8 bases match TRBD1. V lost 0 bases and J lost 4; bases outside the gene matches: 6. CDR3 length equals 15 residues. The germline gives CDR1 SGDLS, CDR2 YYNGEE. DNA of the CDR3: TGTGCCAGCAGCGTAGAAGCCAGGGGGCATTACGAGCAGTACTTC. The encoded protein is CASSVEARGHYEQYF.

The rearrangement joins TRBV27 to TRBJ2-4; tentatively, D is TRBD2 (5 bases). This CDR3 has 17 residues. Deletions cut 0 bases from V and 0 bases from J, with 12 bases between. Germline loops: CDR1 MNHEY, CDR2 SMNVEV (reference sequence). The CDR3 coding sequence is TGTGCCAGCAGTTTATCCGGACTGTTCATAGCCAAAAACATTCAGTACTTC. The encoded protein is CASSLSGLFIAKNIQYF.

This sequence joins TRBV20-1 and TRBJ2-2; D gene ambiguous. Germline loops: CDR1 DFQATT, CDR2 SNEGSKA (reference sequence). V was cut by 3 bases and J by 1 base, with 9 bases left in between. The CDR3 totals 14 residues. The CDR3 here is CSASQTGNTGELFF. In DNA, the CDR3 is TGCAGTGCTAGTCAAACTGGGAACACCGGGGAGCTGTTTTTT.

The chain recombines TRBV30 with TRBJ2-1; TRBD2 is a possible D gene (6 bases). This CDR3 has 11 amino acids. The ends were cut back, 1 base at V and 12 bases at J, with 10 bases in the middle. The V gene's germline CDR1 is GTSNPN and CDR2 SVGIG (reference sequence). This chain's CDR3 is CAWSGRELQFF. The CDR3 DNA follows: TGTGCCTGGAGTGGCCGGGAGTTGCAGTTCTTC.

The chain carries TRBV29-1 and TRBJ2-1, with 7 bases lining up with TRBD2. Germline CDR1 is SQVTM and CDR2 is ANQGSEA. CDR3 length equals 14 residues. J gave up 5 bases and V 2 bases, and 6 bases lay outside the gene matches. CDR3 protein: CSVERLANNNEQFF. The CDR3 DNA sequence: TGCAGCGTTGAAAGACTAGCTAATAACAATGAGCAGTTCTTC.

A few counts support this clonotype. J is TRBJ1-1 and V is TRBV19; perhaps TRBD1 as D (6 bases). Germline CDR1 and CDR2: LNHDA and SQIVND (reference sequence). The ends were cut back, 4 bases at V and 5 bases at J, with 8 bases in the middle. This CDR3 comprises 12 residues. CDR3 nucleotide sequence: TGTGCCAGTAGTAACAGGGTGACTGAAGCTTTCTTT. Amino acids: CASSNRVTEAFF.

DNA of the CDR3: TGTGCCTGGATGAAGTTAACTAGCGGGAGCTATGAGCAGTTCTTC. It is translated as CAWMKLTSGSYEQFF. V and J are TRBV30 and TRBJ2-1; 11 bases fit TRBD2. The CDR3 contains 15 residues. The ends lost 4 bases at V and 8 bases at J; junction bases unmatched: 10. From germline, CDR1 is GTSNPN and CDR2 SVGIG (reference sequence).

The chain combines TRBV5-6 with TRBJ1-1; D not resolved. This CDR3 has 11 residues. Germline V gene sequence: CDR1 SGHDT, CDR2 YYEEEE. The V gene lost 1 base and the J gene lost 8 bases, with 6 bases spanning the gap. CDR3 in DNA: TGTGCCAGCAGCTTGCGGGTCGAAGCTTTCTTT. Its protein is CASSLRVEAFF.

This clonotype showed up just once. The rearrangement joins TRBV4-2 to TRBJ1-5, with 7 bases lining up with TRBD1. Losses at the gene ends were 1 base for V and 7 bases for J; bases not matched to a gene: 7. Looked up from germline, CDR1 is LGHNA and CDR2 is YNFKEQ. This CDR3 has 15 residues. CDR3 in DNA: TGTGCCAGCAGCCAAGGAAGGGACAGAGGACAGCCCCAGCATTTT. It specifies CASSQGRDRGQPQHF.

This rearrangement joins TRBV4-1 to TRBJ1-3; D possibly corresponds to TRBD1 (6 bases). CDR3 length equals 18 residues. The V end lost 1 base, the J end lost 0 bases, and 16 bases lay between the germline ends. Germline assignment: CDR1 MGHRA and CDR2 YSYEKL. The CDR3 DNA reads as TGCGCCAGCAGCCAAGTGGGCGCGGGGGCGGCCTCTGGAAACACCATATATTTT. It is translated as CASSQVGAGAASGNTIYF.

This chain joins TRBV5-1 and TRBJ2-1, with D perhaps TRBD1 or TRBD2 (6 bases each). Germline CDR1 and CDR2: SGHRS and YFSETQ. Trimming removed 4 bases from V and 8 bases from J, with 16 bases in between. The CDR3 contains 14 residues. This CDR3 reads CASSVQGTQDEQFF. The CDR3 coding sequence is TGCGCCAGCAGCGTCCAGGGGACTCAGGATGAGCAGTTCTTC.

The rearrangement uses TRBV20-1 and TRBJ2-3; 9 bases align to TRBD1. This CDR3 has 13 residues. CDR1 DFQATT and CDR2 SNEGSKA come from the germline V gene (reference sequence). The CDR3 loop reads CSSWDRGTDTQYF. The CDR3 DNA follows: TGCAGCAGCTGGGACAGGGGCACAGATACGCAGTATTTT.

This clonotype appeared once. The genes are TRBV25-1 and TRBJ2-2; D not certain. This CDR3 is built from 15 residues. The germline gives CDR1 MGHDK, CDR2 SYGVNS. Trimming stripped 4 bases from V and 8 bases from J, with 17 bases between. The CDR3 here is CASSGRAVDEGELFF. CDR3 DNA: TGTGCCAGCAGTGGTAGGGCGGTTGACGAAGGGGAGCTGTTTTTT.

The J gene is TRBJ2-7, the V gene TRBV10-3; TRBD2 matches at 12 bases. Trimming took 4 bases from V and 5 from J; bases not matched to a gene: 0. Germline assignment: CDR1 ENHRY and CDR2 SYGVKD. This CDR3 region has 13 residues. The CDR3 loop reads CAISGTSGNEQYF. For the CDR3, the DNA is TGTGCCATCAGTGGGACTAGCGGGAACGAGCAGTACTTC.

The chain joins TRBV6-6 to TRBJ1-1, with unresolved D. Germline V gene data show CDR1 as MNHNY and CDR2 as SVGAGI (reference sequence). This CDR3 is built from 13 residues. Trimming shortened V by 6 bases and J by 3 bases, and 11 bases separated the two germline ends. The chain's CDR3 is CASRAGVDTEAFF. The CDR3 DNA is TGTGCCAGCAGAGCGGGCGTGGACACTGAAGCTTTCTTT.

This clonotype was counted a single time. This chain uses TRBV2 with TRBJ2-7; D might be TRBD1 (5 bases). Germline-derived CDR1 and CDR2 are SNHLY and FYNNEI. CDR3 length equals 14 residues. V was shortened by 5 bases and J by 6 bases, with 17 bases between the two germline ends. CDR3 DNA: TGTGCCAGCAGTAGGTTTCAGGGTAGCCGCGAGCAGTACTTC. Its protein product is CASSRFQGSREQYF.

The rearrangement links TRBV29-1 to TRBJ2-7; TRBD1 agrees at 9 bases. J was trimmed by 3 bases and V by 6 bases; bases with no gene match: 6. Germline V gene lookup returns CDR1 SQVTM and CDR2 ANQGSEA. CDR3 size: 13 residues. In DNA form, the CDR3 reads TGCAGCGTGGGTGGGACAGGGTTCTACGAGCAGTACTTC. This encodes CSVGGTGFYEQYF.

The chain employs TRBV30 and TRBJ2-1; 7 positions match TRBD1. Germline values: CDR1 GTSNPN, CDR2 SVGIG (reference sequence). This CDR3 is built from 13 residues. V trimming: 3 bases; J trimming: 8 bases; junction bases outside the gene matches: 7. The CDR3, as DNA: TGTGCCTGGAGCGCGACAGGGACCGATGAGCAGTTCTTC. Its translation is CAWSATGTDEQFF.

The chain couples TRBV19 to TRBJ1-5, with no clear D. The germline gives CDR1 LNHDA, CDR2 SQIVND (reference sequence). With 7 bases removed from V and 7 bases from J, the gap between germline ends came to 11 bases. The CDR3 sequence is 12 residues long. The CDR3 protein is CASKSSGQPQHF. For the CDR3, the DNA is TGTGCCAGTAAAAGCTCTGGCCAGCCCCAGCATTTT.

The rearrangement uses TRBV2 and TRBJ2-3, with 7 bases identical to TRBD2. The CDR3 has 14 residues. Germline V CDR1 and CDR2: SNHLY, FYNNEI. With 6 bases clipped from V and 1 base from J, the junction kept 4 bases outside the gene matches. This CDR3 is CASRTSQGTDTQYF. In DNA form, the CDR3 reads TGTGCCAGCAGGACTAGCCAAGGCACAGATACGCAGTATTTT.

The chain employs TRBV3-1 and TRBJ1-2; TRBD1 agrees at 8 bases. The length of the CDR3 is 16 residues. V shed 3 bases and J 8 bases; nucleotides not matched to a gene: 14. CDR1 and CDR2 from the germline V gene are LGHDT and YNNKEL (reference sequence). CDR3 sequence: CASSQVPGQAMGGYTF. The CDR3, as DNA: TGTGCCAGCAGCCAGGTACCGGGACAGGCGATGGGAGGCTACACCTTC. The full variable domain, in which reference TRBV3-1 and TRBJ1-2 provide the parts outside the CDR3, is DTAVSQTPKYLVTQMGNDKSIKCEQNLGHDTMYWYKQDSKKFLKIMFSYNNKELIINETVPNRFSPKSPDKAHLNLHINSLELGDSAVYFCASSQVPGQAMGGYTFGSGTRLTVV.